This is a list of T cell receptor beta chains from one sample in a study of cytomegalovirus exposure and HLA in healthy donors. Some clones are missing from TCRdb's copy, which holds only in-frame ones; the method was immunoSEQ multiplex PCR. The sample lists 170,000 or so clones; about three quarters were seen once. The sequenced sample was PBMCs. These TCRs come from a woman aged 60 to 75 in good health and CMV-seropositive. Each CDR3 is given with its conserved first and last residue. A D gene is named only where the DNA matches it firmly. Some rows mark clone size as missing; the rest say once, few, many or name a class of expanded clone.

d_call	clone_size	v_call	j_call	cdr3_aa	cdr3_nt
TRBD1	NA	TRBV5-4	TRBJ1-4	CASSAGTGGTNEKLFF	TGTGCCAGCAGCGCCGGGACAGGGGGTACTAATGAAAAACTGTTTTTT
NA	few	TRBV19	TRBJ1-5	CASSIRPGEQPQHF	TGTGCCAGTAGTATCCGCCCCGGGGAGCAGCCCCAGCATTTT
NA	NA	TRBV6-5	TRBJ1-2	CASSPQGTNYGYTF	TGTGCCAGCAGCCCCCAGGGGACTAACTATGGCTACACCTTC
NA	few	TRBV6-1	TRBJ1-5	CASTHLSNQPQHF	TGTGCCAGCACACACCTGAGCAATCAGCCCCAGCATTTT
TRBD2	NA	TRBV6-1	TRBJ2-2	CASSGGLAGIGELFF	TGTGCCAGCAGTGGGGGACTAGCGGGTATCGGGGAGCTGTTTTTT
NA	NA	TRBV2	TRBJ1-4	CASSERAQPGEKLFF	TGTGCCAGCAGTGAACGCGCCCAGCCAGGCGAAAAACTGTTTTTT
TRBD1	once	TRBV2	TRBJ1-2	CASSERGRPNYGYTF	TGTGCCAGCAGTGAGAGGGGGCGACCGAACTATGGCTACACCTTC
TRBD1	NA	TRBV19	TRBJ2-7	CASTRTGVAYEQYF	TGTGCCAGTACCAGGACAGGGGTGGCCTACGAGCAGTACTTC
NA	few	TRBV28	TRBJ2-7	CASTRGSSGEQYF	TGTGCCAGCACCAGGGGCTCATCGGGCGAGCAGTACTTC
NA	NA	TRBV5-1	TRBJ2-5	CASRGALETQYF	TGCGCCAGCCGGGGGGCCCTTGAGACCCAGTACTTC
TRBD1	few	TRBV7-9	TRBJ2-2	CASRATPPGQGSNTGELFF	TGTGCCAGCAGGGCTACCCCGCCGGGACAGGGGTCGAACACCGGGGAGCTGTTTTTT
TRBD1	NA	TRBV11-1	TRBJ1-2	CASSLGQGSAYGYTF	TGTGCCAGCAGCCTGGGACAGGGAAGTGCCTATGGCTACACCTTC
TRBD1	NA	TRBV5-1	TRBJ1-1	CASSIRTGGMNTEAFF	TGCGCCAGCAGCATCCGGACAGGGGGGATGAACACTGAAGCTTTCTTT
NA	NA	TRBV15	TRBJ1-5	CATSRDLGRLSNQPQHF	TGTGCCACCAGCAGAGATCTGGGCCGGCTAAGCAATCAGCCCCAGCATTTT
TRBD2	NA	TRBV30	TRBJ2-2	CAYLAGVNTGELFF	TGTGCCTATCTAGCGGGGGTCAACACCGGGGAGCTGTTTTTT
NA	NA	TRBV11-2	TRBJ1-1	CASSPSYKVTGTEAFF	TGTGCCAGCAGCCCCTCGTATAAGGTGACGGGTACAGAAGCTTTCTTT
NA	NA	TRBV30	TRBJ1-3	CAWSAFRGSGNTIYF	TGTGCCTGGAGTGCATTCAGGGGCTCTGGAAACACCATATATTTT
NA	NA	TRBV11-2	TRBJ1-1	CASSFSPTGTEAFF	TGTGCCAGCAGTTTTTCACCTACGGGGACAGAAGCTTTCTTT
TRBD1	once	TRBV11-3	TRBJ2-1	CASSPYGGTGNEQFF	TGTGCCAGCAGCCCCTACGGAGGGACAGGGAATGAGCAGTTCTTC
NA	NA	TRBV4-2	TRBJ1-1	CASSLRVNTEAFF	TGTGCCAGCAGCCTCAGGGTGAACACTGAAGCTTTCTTT
TRBD2	NA	TRBV11-2	TRBJ2-1	CASSSSTSGAVYEQFF	TGTGCCAGCAGCTCCTCTACTAGCGGTGCAGTCTATGAGCAGTTCTTC
TRBD2	once	TRBV10-3	TRBJ2-7	CAISAGLAGGSSYEQYF	TGTGCCATCAGTGCCGGACTAGCGGGAGGGAGCTCCTACGAGCAGTACTTC
TRBD2	NA	TRBV14	TRBJ2-2	CASSQAGGNTGELFF	TGTGCCAGCAGCCAAGCGGGGGGAAACACCGGGGAGCTGTTTTTT
NA	NA	TRBV29-1	TRBJ1-4	CSVRDGGEKLFF	TGCAGCGTTCGGGACGGGGGGGAAAAACTGTTTTTT
TRBD2	NA	TRBV5-1	TRBJ2-1	CASSPGTSSYNEQFF	TGCGCCAGCAGCCCCGGGACTAGCTCCTACAATGAGCAGTTCTTC
NA	NA	TRBV5-1	TRBJ2-3	CASSLALARDTQYF	TGCGCCAGCAGCTTGGCTCTAGCCCGAGATACGCAGTATTTT
TRBD1	NA	TRBV30	TRBJ2-7	CACGQGPSYEQYF	TGTGCCTGCGGACAGGGGCCCTCCTACGAGCAGTACTTC
NA	NA	TRBV15	TRBJ2-7	CATSETGYEQYF	TGTGCCACCAGCGAGACAGGCTACGAGCAGTACTTC
TRBD1	NA	TRBV28	TRBJ1-5	CASSPTGGPYSNQPQHF	TGTGCCAGCAGTCCAACAGGGGGCCCCTATAGCAATCAGCCCCAGCATTTT
NA	NA	TRBV11-1	TRBJ2-5	CASSPTSEETQYF	TGTGCCAGCAGCCCGACTAGTGAGGAGACCCAGTACTTC
NA	NA	TRBV7-2	TRBJ1-2	CASSPDRPAGGYTF	TGTGCCAGCAGCCCCGACAGGCCCGCTGGGGGCTACACCTTC
NA	few	TRBV25-1	TRBJ1-1	CASSEWGQRNTEAFF	TGTGCCAGCAGTGAATGGGGGCAGAGGAACACTGAAGCTTTCTTT
NA	NA	TRBV5-1	TRBJ2-3	CASRGGPSTDTQYF	TGCGCCAGCAGGGGGGGGCCCAGCACAGATACGCAGTATTTT
TRBD1	few	TRBV2	TRBJ2-7	CASRAIGTASYEQYF	TGTGCCAGCAGGGCTATCGGGACAGCCTCCTACGAGCAGTACTTC
NA	NA	TRBV2	TRBJ2-5	CASRVADQETQYF	TGTGCCAGCAGGGTAGCGGACCAAGAGACCCAGTACTTC
NA	NA	TRBV30	TRBJ1-3	CAWSVRGAGNTIYF	TGTGCCTGGAGTGTACGTGGGGCCGGAAACACCATATATTTT
NA	NA	TRBV30	TRBJ1-6	CAWSVQPNGNSPLHF	TGTGCCTGGAGTGTACAGCCGAATGGGAATTCACCCCTCCACTTT
TRBD2	NA	TRBV27	TRBJ2-1	CASSLRLAGANEQFF	TGTGCCAGCAGTTTAAGGCTAGCGGGAGCGAATGAGCAGTTCTTC
TRBD1	NA	TRBV5-1	TRBJ2-5	CASSYRSGGQTQYF	TGCGCCAGCAGCTACCGATCAGGGGGCCAGACCCAGTACTTC
TRBD1	NA	TRBV2	TRBJ1-5	CASSDGAGGNQPQHF	TGTGCCAGCAGTGATGGGGCAGGGGGGAATCAGCCCCAGCATTTT
NA	NA	TRBV5-1	TRBJ2-3	CASSPDSTDTQYF	TGCGCCAGCAGCCCGGACTCAACAGATACGCAGTATTTT
TRBD1	NA	TRBV29-1	TRBJ1-1	CSVEDRQGIRAEAFF	TGCAGCGTTGAAGACCGACAGGGCATAAGGGCTGAAGCTTTCTTT